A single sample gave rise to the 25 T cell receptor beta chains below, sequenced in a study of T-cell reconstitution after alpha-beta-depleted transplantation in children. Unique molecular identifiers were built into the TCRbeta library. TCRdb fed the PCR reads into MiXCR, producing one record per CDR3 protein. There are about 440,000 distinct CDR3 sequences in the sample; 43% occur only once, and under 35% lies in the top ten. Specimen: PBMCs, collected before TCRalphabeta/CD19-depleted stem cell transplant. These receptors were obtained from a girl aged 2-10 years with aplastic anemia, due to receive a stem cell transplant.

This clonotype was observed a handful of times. DNA of the CDR3: TGCAGTGCTAGGGGGGAGGGCCTAGGCAATGAGCAGTTCTTC. Translated: CSARGEGLGNEQFF. The chain carries TRBV20-1 and TRBJ2-1; the match to TRBD2 covers 7 bases. Germline V gene sequence: CDR1 DFQATT, CDR2 SNEGSKA (reference sequence). The CDR3 length is 14 residues. The V gene end was trimmed by 3 bases and the J gene end by 6 bases; junction bases not matched to a gene: 8.

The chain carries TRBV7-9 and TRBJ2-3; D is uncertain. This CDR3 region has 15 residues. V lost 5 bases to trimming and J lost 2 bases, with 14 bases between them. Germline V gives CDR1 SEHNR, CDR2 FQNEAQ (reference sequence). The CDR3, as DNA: TGTGCCAGCAGCGAACCAGATATCGACACAGATACGCAGTATTTT. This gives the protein CASSEPDIDTDTQYF. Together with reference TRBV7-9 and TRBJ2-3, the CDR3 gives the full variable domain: DTGVSQNPRHKITKRGQNVTFRCDPISEHNRLYWYRQTLGQGPEFLTYFQNEAQLEKSRLLSDRFSAERPKGSFSTLEIQRTEQGDSAMYLCASSEPDIDTDTQYFGPGTRLTVL.

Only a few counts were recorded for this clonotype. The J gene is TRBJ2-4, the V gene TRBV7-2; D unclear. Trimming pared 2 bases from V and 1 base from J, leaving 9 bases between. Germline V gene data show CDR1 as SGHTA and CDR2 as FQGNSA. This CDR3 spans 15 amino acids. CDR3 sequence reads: CASSLSTAAKNIQYF. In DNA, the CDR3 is TGTGCCAGCAGCTTAAGTACGGCGGCCAAAAACATTCAGTACTTC. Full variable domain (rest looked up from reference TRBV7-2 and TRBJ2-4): GAGVSQSPSNKVTEKGKDVELRCDPISGHTALYWYRQSLGQGLEFLIYFQGNSAPDKSGLPSDRFSAERTGGSVSTLTIQRTQQEDSAVYLCASSLSTAAKNIQYFGAGTRLSVL.

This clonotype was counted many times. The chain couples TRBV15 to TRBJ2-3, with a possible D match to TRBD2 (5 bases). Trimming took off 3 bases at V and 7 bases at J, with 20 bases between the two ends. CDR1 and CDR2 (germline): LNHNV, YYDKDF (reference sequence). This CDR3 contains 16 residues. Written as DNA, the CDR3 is TGTGCCACCAGCAGGGAAGCTCTGAGAATAGCGAATACGCAGTATTTT. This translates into CATSREALRIANTQYF.

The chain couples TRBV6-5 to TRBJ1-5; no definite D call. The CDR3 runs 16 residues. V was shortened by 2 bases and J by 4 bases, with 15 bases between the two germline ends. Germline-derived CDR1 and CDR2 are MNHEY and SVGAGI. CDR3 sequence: CASSYTPTDSNQPQHF. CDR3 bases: TGTGCCAGCAGTTACACTCCTACTGATTCTAATCAGCCCCAGCATTTT.

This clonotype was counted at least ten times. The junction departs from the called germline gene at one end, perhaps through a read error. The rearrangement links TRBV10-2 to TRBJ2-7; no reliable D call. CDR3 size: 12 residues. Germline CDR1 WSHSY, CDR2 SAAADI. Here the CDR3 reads CASSDFVDEQYF. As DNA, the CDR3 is TGCGCCAGTAGTGATTTCGTGGACGAGCAGTACTTC.

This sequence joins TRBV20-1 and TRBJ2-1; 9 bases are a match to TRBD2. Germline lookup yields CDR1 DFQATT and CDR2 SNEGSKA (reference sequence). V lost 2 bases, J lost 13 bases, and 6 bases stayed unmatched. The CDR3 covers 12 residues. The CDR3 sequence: CSARLEREDQFF. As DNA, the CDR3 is TGCAGTGCTAGACTTGAGCGGGAGGACCAGTTCTTC.

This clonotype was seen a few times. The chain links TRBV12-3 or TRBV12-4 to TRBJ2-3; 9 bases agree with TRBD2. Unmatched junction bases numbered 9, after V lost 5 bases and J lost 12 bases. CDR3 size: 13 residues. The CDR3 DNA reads TGTGCCAGCAGTATAACCGGGACTAGCCCCCAGTATTTT. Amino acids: CASSITGTSPQYF.

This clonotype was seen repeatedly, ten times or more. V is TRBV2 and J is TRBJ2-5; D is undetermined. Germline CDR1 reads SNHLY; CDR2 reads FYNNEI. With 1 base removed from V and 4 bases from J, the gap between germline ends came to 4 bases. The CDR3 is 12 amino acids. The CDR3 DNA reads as TGTGCCAGCAGTGAAGTGATAGAGACCCAGTACTTC. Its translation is CASSEVIETQYF.

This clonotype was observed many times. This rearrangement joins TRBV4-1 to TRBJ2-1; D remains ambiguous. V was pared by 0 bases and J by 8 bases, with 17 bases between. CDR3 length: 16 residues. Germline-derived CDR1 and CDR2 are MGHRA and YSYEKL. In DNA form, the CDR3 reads TGCGCCAGCAGCCAAGAGCACGCGCCCACCCAAGATGAGCAGTTCTTC. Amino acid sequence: CASSQEHAPTQDEQFF.

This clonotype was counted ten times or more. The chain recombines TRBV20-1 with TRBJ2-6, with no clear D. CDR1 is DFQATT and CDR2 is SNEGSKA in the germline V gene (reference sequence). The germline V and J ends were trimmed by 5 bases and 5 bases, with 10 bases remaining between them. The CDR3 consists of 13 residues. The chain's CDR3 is CSAVAVRANVLTF. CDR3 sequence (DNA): TGCAGTGCTGTAGCAGTAAGGGCCAACGTCCTGACTTTC.

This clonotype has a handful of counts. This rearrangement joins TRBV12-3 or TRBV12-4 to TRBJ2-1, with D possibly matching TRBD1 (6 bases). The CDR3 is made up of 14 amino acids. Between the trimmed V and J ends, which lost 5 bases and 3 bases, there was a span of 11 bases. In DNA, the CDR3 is TGTGCCAGCAGTGAGGACAGAAGCTACAATGAGCAGTTCTTC. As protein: CASSEDRSYNEQFF.

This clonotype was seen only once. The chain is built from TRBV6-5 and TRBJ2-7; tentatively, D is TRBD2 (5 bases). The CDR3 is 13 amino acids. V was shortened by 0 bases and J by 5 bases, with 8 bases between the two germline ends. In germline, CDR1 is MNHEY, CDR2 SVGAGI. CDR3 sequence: CASSYSDWDEQYF. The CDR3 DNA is TGTGCCAGCAGTTACTCGGACTGGGACGAGCAGTACTTC.

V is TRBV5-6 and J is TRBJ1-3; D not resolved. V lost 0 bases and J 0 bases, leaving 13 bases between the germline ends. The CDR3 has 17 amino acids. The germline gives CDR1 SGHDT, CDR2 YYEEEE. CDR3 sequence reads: CASSLVARRNSGNTIYF. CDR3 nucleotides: TGTGCCAGCAGCTTGGTGGCCCGTAGGAACTCTGGAAACACCATATATTTT.

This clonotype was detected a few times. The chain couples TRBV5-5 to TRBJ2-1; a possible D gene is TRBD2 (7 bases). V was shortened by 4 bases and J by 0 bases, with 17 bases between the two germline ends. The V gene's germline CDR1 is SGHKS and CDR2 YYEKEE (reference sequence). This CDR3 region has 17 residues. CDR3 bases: TGTGCCAGCAGCCCTCACGGGGGAGGGGGCTCCTACAATGAGCAGTTCTTC. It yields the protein CASSPHGGGGSYNEQFF.

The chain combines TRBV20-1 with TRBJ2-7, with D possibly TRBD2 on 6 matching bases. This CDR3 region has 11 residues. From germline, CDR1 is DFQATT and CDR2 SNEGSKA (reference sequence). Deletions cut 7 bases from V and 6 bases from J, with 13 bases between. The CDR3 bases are TGCAGTGTCGAACGGAGGGGCGAGCAGTACTTC. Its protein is CSVERRGEQYF.

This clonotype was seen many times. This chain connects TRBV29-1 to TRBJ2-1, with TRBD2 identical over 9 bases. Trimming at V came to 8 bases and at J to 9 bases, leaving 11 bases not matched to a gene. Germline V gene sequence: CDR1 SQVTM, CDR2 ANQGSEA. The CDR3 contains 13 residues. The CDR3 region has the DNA TGCAGCCCAACCTTAGCGGGAGATAGTGAGCAGTTCTTC. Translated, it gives CSPTLAGDSEQFF.

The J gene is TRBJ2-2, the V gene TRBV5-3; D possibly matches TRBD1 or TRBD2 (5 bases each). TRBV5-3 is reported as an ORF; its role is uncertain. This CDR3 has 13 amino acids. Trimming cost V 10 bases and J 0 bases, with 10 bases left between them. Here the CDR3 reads CAPRDANTGELFF. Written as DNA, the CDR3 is TGTGCCCCCAGGGACGCGAACACCGGGGAGCTGTTTTTT.

CDR3 nucleotide sequence: TGTGCCAGCAGCCCTAGGACAGGGTTTAGCAATGAGCAGTTCTTC. This sequence encodes CASSPRTGFSNEQFF. The chain employs TRBV5-5 and TRBJ2-1; 8 nucleotides match TRBD1. Germline CDR1 is SGHKS and CDR2 is YYEKEE (reference sequence). The V segment lost 4 bases and the J segment 6 bases; nucleotides outside the gene matches: 9. The length of the CDR3 is 15 residues. Full variable domain (remainder filled in from reference TRBV5-5 and TRBJ2-1): DAGVTQSPTHLIKTRGQQVTLRCSPISGHKSVSWYQQVLGQGPQFIFQYYEKEERGRGNFPDRFSARQFPNYSSELNVNALLLGDSALYLCASSPRTGFSNEQFFGPGTRLTVL.

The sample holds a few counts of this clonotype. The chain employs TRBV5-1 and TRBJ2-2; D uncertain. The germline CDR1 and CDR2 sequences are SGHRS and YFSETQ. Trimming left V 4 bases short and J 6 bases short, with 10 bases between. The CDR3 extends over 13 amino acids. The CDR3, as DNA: TGCGCCAGCAGCGGCTTTGGGGCCGGGGAGCTGTTTTTT. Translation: CASSGFGAGELFF.

The CDR3 loop reads CSVGKAEPLGETQYF. In DNA, the CDR3 is TGCAGCGTTGGAAAAGCGGAGCCGTTGGGGGAGACCCAGTACTTC. The chain uses TRBV29-1 and TRBJ2-5; a possible D gene is TRBD2 (5 bases). V lost 4 bases and J lost 5, with 20 bases in between. The CDR3 consists of 15 residues. Looked up from germline, CDR1 is SQVTM and CDR2 is ANQGSEA.

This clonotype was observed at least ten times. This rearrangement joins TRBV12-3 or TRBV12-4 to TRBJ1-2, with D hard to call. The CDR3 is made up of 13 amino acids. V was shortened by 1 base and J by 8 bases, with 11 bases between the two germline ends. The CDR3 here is CASSLERRAGYTF. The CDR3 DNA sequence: TGTGCCAGCAGTTTAGAACGGAGGGCGGGCTACACCTTC.

CDR3 sequence reads: CASNPGALYGYTF. The CDR3 bases are TGTGCCAGCAATCCGGGGGCCCTCTATGGCTACACCTTC. The V call is TRBV2, the J call TRBJ1-2; weak D call: TRBD1 (6 bases). V lost 7 bases and J 4 bases, leaving 13 bases between the germline ends. In germline, CDR1 is SNHLY, CDR2 FYNNEI. This CDR3 region has 13 residues.

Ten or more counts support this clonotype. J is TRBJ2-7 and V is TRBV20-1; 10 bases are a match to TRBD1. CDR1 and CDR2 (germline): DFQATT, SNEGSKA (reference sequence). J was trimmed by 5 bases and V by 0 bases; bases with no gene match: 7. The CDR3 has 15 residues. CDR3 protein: CSARESDRGLHEQYF. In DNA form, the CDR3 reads TGCAGTGCTAGAGAAAGTGACAGGGGGCTACACGAGCAGTACTTC.

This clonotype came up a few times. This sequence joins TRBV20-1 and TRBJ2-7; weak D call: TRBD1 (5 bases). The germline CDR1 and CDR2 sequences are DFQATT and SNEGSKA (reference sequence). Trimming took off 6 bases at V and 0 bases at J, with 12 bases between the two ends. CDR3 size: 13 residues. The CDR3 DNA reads TGCAGTGCCATCGACAGTTTCTCCTACGAGCAGTACTTC. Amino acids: CSAIDSFSYEQYF.